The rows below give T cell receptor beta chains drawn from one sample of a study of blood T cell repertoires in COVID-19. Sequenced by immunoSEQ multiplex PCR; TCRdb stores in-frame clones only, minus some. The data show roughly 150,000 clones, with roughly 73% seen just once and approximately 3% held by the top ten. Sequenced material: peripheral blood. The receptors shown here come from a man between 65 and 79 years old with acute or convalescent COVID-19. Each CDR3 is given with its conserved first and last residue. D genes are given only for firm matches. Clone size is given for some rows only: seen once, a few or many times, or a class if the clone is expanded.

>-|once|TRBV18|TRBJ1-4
CASSPGLGEKLFF
TGTGCCAGCTCACCCGGACTGGGGGAAAAACTGTTTTTT
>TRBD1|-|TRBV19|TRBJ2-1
CATRDRGSSYNEQFF
TGTGCCACCAGAGACAGGGGGAGCTCCTACAATGAGCAGTTCTTC
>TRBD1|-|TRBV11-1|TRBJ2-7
CASSGGQGGPYEQYF
TGTGCCAGCAGCGGCGGACAGGGGGGTCCCTACGAGCAGTACTTC
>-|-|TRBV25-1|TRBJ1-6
CASSELESYNSPLHF
TGTGCCAGCAGTGAATTGGAGTCCTATAATTCACCCCTCCACTTT
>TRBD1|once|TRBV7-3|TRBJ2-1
CASSFQGVLGEQFF
TGTGCCAGCAGCTTCCAGGGGGTCCTGGGTGAGCAGTTCTTC
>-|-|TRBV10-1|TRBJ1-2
CASSESRVSYGYTF
TGCGCCAGCAGTGAGTCCAGGGTATCCTATGGCTACACCTTC
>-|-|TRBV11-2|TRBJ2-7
CASSLVGGAYEQYF
TGTGCCAGCAGCTTAGTTGGTGGAGCCTACGAGCAGTACTTC
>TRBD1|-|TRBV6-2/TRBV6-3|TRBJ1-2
CASSSFPPGQGAGYTF
TGTGCCAGCAGTTCCTTCCCTCCGGGACAGGGGGCTGGCTACACCTTC
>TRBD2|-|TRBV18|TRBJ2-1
CASSGLAGDRGEAQFF
TGTGCCAGCTCAGGACTAGCGGGAGATAGGGGAGAGGCGCAGTTCTTC
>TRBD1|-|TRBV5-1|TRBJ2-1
CASSLSLDRAYNEQFF
TGCGCCAGCAGCTTGTCTCTGGACAGGGCCTACAATGAGCAGTTCTTC
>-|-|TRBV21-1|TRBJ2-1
CASSKVRLAGGDSYNEQFF
TGTGCCAGCAGCAAAGTGAGACTAGCGGGGGGAGACTCCTACAATGAGCAGTTCTTC
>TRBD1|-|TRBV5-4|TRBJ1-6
CASSFDRANSPLHF
TGTGCCAGCAGCTTCGACAGGGCCAATTCACCCCTCCACTTT
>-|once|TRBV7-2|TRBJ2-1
CASSSSGTPGNEQFF
TGTGCCAGCAGCTCCTCTGGAACCCCAGGTAATGAGCAGTTCTTC
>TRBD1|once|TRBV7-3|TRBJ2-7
CASSLDRGQGHEQYF
TGTGCCAGCAGCTTAGATCGGGGACAGGGCCACGAGCAGTACTTC
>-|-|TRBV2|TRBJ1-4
CASSGGGLGYEKLFF
TGTGCCAGCAGTGGGGGGGGTTTGGGTTATGAAAAACTGTTTTTT
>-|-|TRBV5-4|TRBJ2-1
CASMRASSYNEQFF
TGTGCCAGCATGAGGGCCAGCTCCTACAATGAGCAGTTCTTC
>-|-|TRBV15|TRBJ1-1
CATSRGGRRNEAFF
TGTGCCACCAGCAGGGGGGGGCGGCGCAATGAAGCTTTCTTT
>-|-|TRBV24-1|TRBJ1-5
CATSDGEYSNQPQHF
TGTGCCACCAGTGATGGGGAGTATAGCAATCAGCCCCAGCATTTT
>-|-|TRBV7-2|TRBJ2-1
CASSFSGTMGGEQFF
TGTGCCAGCAGCTTCAGCGGAACAATGGGGGGTGAGCAGTTCTTC
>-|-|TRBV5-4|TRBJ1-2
CASSLREEASGYTF
TGTGCCAGCAGCTTGAGGGAGGAGGCCTCTGGCTACACCTTC
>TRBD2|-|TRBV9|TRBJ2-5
CASSAGGVQETQYF
TGTGCCAGCAGTGCCGGGGGGGTCCAAGAGACCCAGTACTTC
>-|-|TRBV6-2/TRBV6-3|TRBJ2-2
CASSSHTGSHGELFF
TGTGCCAGCAGTTCTCATACAGGGTCGCACGGGGAGCTGTTTTTT
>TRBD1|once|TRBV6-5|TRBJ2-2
CASRRGQGSTGELFF
TGTGCCAGCAGACGCGGACAGGGGTCGACCGGGGAGCTGTTTTTT
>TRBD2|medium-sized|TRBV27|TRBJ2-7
CASSYSGTFYEQYF
TGTGCCAGCAGTTATAGCGGGACATTCTACGAGCAGTACTTC
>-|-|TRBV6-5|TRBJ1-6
CATALGPNSPLHF
TGTGCGACTGCACTGGGGCCTAATTCACCCCTCCACTTT
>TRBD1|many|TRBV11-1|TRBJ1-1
CAILSSGGSEAFF
TGTGCCATACTTTCGTCAGGGGGCAGTGAAGCTTTCTTT
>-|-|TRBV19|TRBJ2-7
CASSIPGGRGYEQYF
TGTGCCAGTAGTATCCCAGGCGGCCGGGGGTACGAGCAGTACTTC
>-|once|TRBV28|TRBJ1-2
CASSSREGYYGYTF
TGTGCCAGCAGTTCTAGGGAGGGTTACTATGGCTACACCTTC
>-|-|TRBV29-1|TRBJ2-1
CSVEPRGLEQFF
TGCAGCGTCGAGCCGCGAGGCCTTGAGCAGTTCTTC
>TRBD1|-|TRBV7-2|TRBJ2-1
CASSADRGHEQFF
TGTGCCAGCAGCGCGGACAGGGGGCATGAGCAGTTCTTC
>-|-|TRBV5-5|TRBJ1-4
CASSLSAGLDEKLFF
TGTGCCAGCAGCTTGTCGGCGGGGCTAGATGAAAAACTGTTTTTT
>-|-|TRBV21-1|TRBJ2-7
CASSNGCGGAGGEGFLYEQYF
TGTGCCAGCAGCAATGGTTGTGGTGGGGCAGGGGGCGAGGGGTTCTTGTACGAGCAGTACTTC
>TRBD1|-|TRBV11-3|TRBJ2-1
CASSIQGTGGFF
TGTGCCAGCAGCATACAGGGGACGGGTGGGTTCTTC
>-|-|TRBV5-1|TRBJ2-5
CASSLRGLRETQYF
TGCGCCAGCAGCTTACGGGGTCTCCGGGAGACCCAGTACTTC
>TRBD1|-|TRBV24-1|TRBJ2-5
CATQGGFQETQYF
TGTGCCACCCAAGGGGGCTTCCAAGAGACCCAGTACTTC
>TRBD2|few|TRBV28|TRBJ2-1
CASSLAGGSYNEQFF
TGTGCCAGCAGTTTGGCGGGAGGGTCCTACAATGAGCAGTTCTTC
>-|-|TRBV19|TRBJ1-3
CASSRSGGNTIYF
TGTGCCAGTAGTCGGTCGGGTGGAAACACCATATATTTT
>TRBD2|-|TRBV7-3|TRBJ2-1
CASSLAVGPAGDGNEQFF
TGTGCCAGCAGCTTAGCTGTGGGCCCCGCGGGAGACGGCAATGAGCAGTTCTTC
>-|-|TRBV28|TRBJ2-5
CASYAPGGNQYF
TGTGCCAGTTACGCTCCCGGAGGGAACCAGTACTTC
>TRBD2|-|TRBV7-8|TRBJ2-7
CASSTSGAGYEQYF
TGTGCCAGCAGCACCAGCGGGGCAGGTTACGAGCAGTACTTC
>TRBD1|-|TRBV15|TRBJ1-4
CATSRAEMGDRSNEKLFF
TGTGCCACCAGCAGAGCAGAGATGGGGGACAGATCTAATGAAAAACTGTTTTTT
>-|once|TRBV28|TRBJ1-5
CASSPPGDRPQHF
TGTGCCAGCAGTCCCCCAGGGGATCGGCCCCAGCATTTT
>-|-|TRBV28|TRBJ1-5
CASRAPSNQPQHF
TGTGCCAGCAGGGCACCTAGCAATCAGCCCCAGCATTTT